This TCR beta chain emerged from a study of blood T cells in healthy people across ages. Study in general: Through template switching, about one barcoded beta molecule was captured per two T cells, as measured in model experiments.

The length of the CDR3 is 19 residues. With a J-beta primer mix and a sample-barcoded 5' primer, a second PCR ran about 6 to 11 cycles. Tagging of each cDNA molecule was performed by a template-switch adaptor with 12 random nucleotides. Using its own MiXCR run on the 5' RACE reads, TCRdb lists one record per CDR3 protein. The table lists around 1,100,000 distinct CDR3 sequences, less than 45% of them singletons. This clonotype was seen a few times. This chain connects TRBV21-1 to TRBJ2-3; the table's D call, TRBD1, has no DNA check behind it. TRBV21-1 is flagged as a pseudogene. Sequences were obtained from blood. This clonotype was sampled from a man aged 18 to 29 in good health. The CDR3 DNA follows: TGTGCCAGCATCCCGGCACAGGGGACACCACGCGGCTGCACAGATACGCAGTATTTT. Translated, it gives CASIPAQGTPRGCTDTQYF.